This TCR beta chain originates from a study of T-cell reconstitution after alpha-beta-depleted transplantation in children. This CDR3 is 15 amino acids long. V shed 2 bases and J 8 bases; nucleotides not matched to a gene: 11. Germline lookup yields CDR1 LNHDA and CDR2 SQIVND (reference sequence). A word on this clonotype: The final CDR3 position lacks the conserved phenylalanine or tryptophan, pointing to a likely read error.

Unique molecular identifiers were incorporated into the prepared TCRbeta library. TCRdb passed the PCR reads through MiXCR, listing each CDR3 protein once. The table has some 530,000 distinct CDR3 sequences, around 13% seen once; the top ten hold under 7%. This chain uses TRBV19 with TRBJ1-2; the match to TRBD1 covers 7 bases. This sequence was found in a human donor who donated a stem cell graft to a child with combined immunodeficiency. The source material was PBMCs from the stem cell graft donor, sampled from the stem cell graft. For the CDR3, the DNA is TGTGCCAGTAGTATAAGCAGGGGGATGGTGCAGGGCTACACCTGC. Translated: CASSISRGMVQGYTC.